The 28 T cell receptor beta chains below were found in one sample sequenced in a study of blood T cell repertoires in COVID-19. Libraries were prepared by immunoSEQ multiplex PCR; TCRdb keeps only in-frame clonotypes and omits some of them. In the table there are just over 150,000 clones, 80% to 95% of which are singletons. Sequences were obtained from peripheral blood. These receptors came from a man younger than 45 with COVID-19, enrolled during active disease.

The chain links TRBV28 to TRBJ2-2, with 10 bases that match TRBD2. Per the germline V gene, CDR1 is MDHEN and CDR2 is SYDVKM. CDR3 length: 16 amino acids. The V gene end was trimmed by 1 base and the J gene end by 6 bases; junction bases not matched to a gene: 5. CDR3 nucleotide sequence: TGTGCCAGCAGTTTATTTGCAGCGGGAGGGGCCGGGGAGCTGTTTTTT. Its protein product is CASSLFAAGGAGELFF.

This chain connects TRBV14 to TRBJ2-2; possible D gene TRBD2, 6 bases. This CDR3 is 16 amino acids long. The germline V and J ends were trimmed by 3 bases and 0 bases, with 11 bases remaining between them. Germline CDR1 is SGHDN and CDR2 is FVKESK. The CDR3: CASSHLRGANTGELFF. Here the CDR3 DNA reads TGTGCCAGCAGCCATCTGCGGGGTGCGAACACCGGGGAGCTGTTTTTT.

The chain recombines TRBV18 with TRBJ2-3; 8 nucleotides line up with TRBD2. The germline CDR1 and CDR2 sequences are KGHSH and LQKENI. J gave up 0 bases and V 2 bases, and 7 bases lay outside the gene matches. This CDR3 spans 17 amino acids. CDR3 nucleotides: TGTGCCAGCTCACCAAGGTTAGCGGGATCTAGCACAGATACGCAGTATTTT. Amino acids: CASSPRLAGSSTDTQYF.

The genes are TRBV4-3 and TRBJ2-7, with D perhaps TRBD2 (6 bases). CDR1 is LGHNA and CDR2 is YSLEER in the germline V gene. The CDR3 length is 15 residues. V gave up 1 base and J gave up 3 bases, with 13 bases separating them. This CDR3 reads CASSQGPGGNYEQYF. CDR3 coding DNA: TGCGCCAGCAGCCAAGGTCCCGGCGGGAACTACGAGCAGTACTTC.

The chain carries TRBV5-1 and TRBJ1-1, with TRBD1 as a possible D gene (5 bases). The CDR3 contains 12 residues. From germline, CDR1 is SGHRS and CDR2 YFSETQ. Deletions cut 5 bases from V and 4 bases from J, with 9 bases between. In nucleotides, the CDR3 is TGCGCCAGCAGTGAAGGGGTCACTGAAGCTTTCTTT. Protein: CASSEGVTEAFF.

This rearrangement joins TRBV5-1 to TRBJ2-2, with TRBD1 as a possible D gene (5 bases). This CDR3 region has 14 residues. V gave up 4 bases and J gave up 5 bases, with 12 bases separating them. Germline V gene sequence: CDR1 SGHRS, CDR2 YFSETQ. The CDR3 bases are TGCGCCAGCAGCCTAGGAACAGGAACCGGGGAGCTGTTTTTT. It yields the protein CASSLGTGTGELFF.

The genes are TRBV7-7 and TRBJ2-1, with 9 bases lining up with TRBD1. The CDR3 has 15 residues. Germline V gene lookup returns CDR1 SSHAT and CDR2 FNYEAQ (reference sequence). Unmatched junction bases numbered 4, after V lost 5 bases and J lost 2 bases. The CDR3, as DNA: TGTGCCAGCAGCCCGGACAGGGGACCCTACAATGAGCAGTTCTTC. Protein sequence: CASSPDRGPYNEQFF.

The genes are TRBV7-2 and TRBJ1-2; D is undetermined. Trimming took off 1 base at V and 4 bases at J, with 13 bases between the two ends. This CDR3 spans 15 amino acids. Germline CDR1 and CDR2: SGHTA and FQGNSA. Written as DNA, the CDR3 is TGTGCCAGCAGCTTAGGAGGAGGGATGGGCTATGGCTACACCTTC. Amino acids: CASSLGGGMGYGYTF. The full variable domain, its missing parts supplied by reference TRBV7-2 and TRBJ1-2, is GAGVSQSPSNKVTEKGKDVELRCDPISGHTALYWYRQSLGQGLEFLIYFQGNSAPDKSGLPSDRFSAERTGGSVSTLTIQRTQQEDSAVYLCASSLGGGMGYGYTFGSGTRLTVV.

This chain connects TRBV5-1 to TRBJ1-3; the D is unclear. Germline V gene lookup returns CDR1 SGHRS and CDR2 YFSETQ. The V and J ends lost 1 base and 3 bases respectively, with 8 bases between them. The CDR3 runs 14 residues. The CDR3 spells CASSLSPGGNTIYF. The CDR3 DNA is TGCGCCAGCAGCTTGTCCCCAGGTGGAAACACCATATATTTT. The whole variable domain, remainder taken from reference TRBV5-1 and TRBJ1-3, is KAGVTQTPRYLIKTRGQQVTLSCSPISGHRSVSWYQQTPGQGLQFLFEYFSETQRNKGNFPGRFSGRQFSNSRSEMNVSTLELGDSALYLCASSLSPGGNTIYFGEGSWLTVV.

The chain recombines TRBV6-5 with TRBJ1-2; unclear D gene. Trimming cost V 8 bases and J 5 bases, with 18 bases left between them. The CDR3 consists of 14 residues. The V gene's germline CDR1 is MNHEY and CDR2 SVGAGI. CDR3 coding DNA: TGTGCCAGCCTACGTAGCGCAGGTTTATATGGCTACACCTTC. This codes for CASLRSAGLYGYTF.

V is TRBV7-3 and J is TRBJ2-1, with TRBD2 matching 9 bases. CDR1 and CDR2 (germline): SGHTA, FQGTGA. The CDR3 sequence is 17 residues long. The J segment lost 8 bases and the V segment lost 3 bases, leaving 14 bases of the junction unmatched. CDR3 region: CASSLLPTSGWSDEQFF. In nucleotides, the CDR3 is TGTGCCAGCAGCTTGTTGCCTACTAGCGGGTGGAGCGATGAGCAGTTCTTC.

J is TRBJ1-2 and V is TRBV28; D is possibly TRBD1 (5 bases). CDR3 size: 13 residues. Germline CDR1 MDHEN, CDR2 SYDVKM. V was clipped by 5 bases and J by 6 bases, with 13 bases between them. The CDR3 loop reads CASSPQGIHGYTF. The DNA for the CDR3 is TGTGCCAGCAGTCCCCAGGGTATCCATGGCTACACCTTC.

This clone was observed once. V gene TRBV5-6 combines with J gene TRBJ2-1; 10 bases line up with TRBD2. The V and J ends lost 1 base and 6 bases, in that order; junction bases with no gene match: 7. The CDR3 totals 16 residues. Per germline, CDR1 SGHDT and CDR2 YYEEEE. The CDR3 DNA reads TGTGCCAGCAGCTTGCCGGGGGCTAGCGGGGGCAATGAGCAGTTCTTC. Translating gives CASSLPGASGGNEQFF. Filled out from reference TRBV5-6 and TRBJ2-1, the complete variable domain reads DAGVTQSPTHLIKTRGQQVTLRCSPKSGHDTVSWYQQALGQGPQFIFQYYEEEERQRGNFPDRFSGHQFPNYSSELNVNALLLGDSALYLCASSLPGASGGNEQFFGPGTRLTVL.

The chain joins TRBV27 to TRBJ1-2; 8 bases align to TRBD1. Germline CDR1 MNHEY, CDR2 SMNVEV (reference sequence). The CDR3 length is 17 residues. V was pared by 4 bases and J by 1 base, with 11 bases of the junction left unmatched. The DNA of the CDR3 is TGTGCCAGCAGTTATACTACGGGGGACAGGTTTAACTATGGCTACACCTTC. It encodes CASSYTTGDRFNYGYTF.

The chain couples TRBV27 to TRBJ1-5; a possible D gene is TRBD1 (5 bases). V gave up 1 base and J gave up 5 bases, with 12 bases separating them. Germline V lookup: CDR1 MNHEY, CDR2 SMNVEV (reference sequence). The CDR3 is 15 residues long. In DNA form, the CDR3 reads TGTGCCAGCAGTTTATTTGCAGGGCAGGATCAGCCCCAGCATTTT. As protein: CASSLFAGQDQPQHF.

Comments on this clone: Distinct nucleotide sequences in the sample also encode this CDR3. This chain's CDR3 is CAISGNTEAFF. CDR3 nucleotide sequence: TGTGCCATCTCGGGGAACACTGAAGCTTTCTTT. The chain carries TRBV10-3 and TRBJ1-1; the D is unclear. This CDR3 spans 11 amino acids. Germline V CDR1 and CDR2: ENHRY, SYGVKD. Trimming took off 8 bases at V and 1 base at J, with 5 bases between the two ends.

The V gene is TRBV9, the J gene TRBJ2-2; no definite D call. Germline V lookup: CDR1 SGDLS, CDR2 YYNGEE. This CDR3 spans 17 amino acids. The germline V and J ends were trimmed by 0 bases and 2 bases, with 14 bases remaining between them. CDR3 sequence: CASSVEALPGNTGELFF. For the CDR3, the DNA is TGTGCCAGCAGCGTAGAAGCCCTACCGGGTAACACCGGGGAGCTGTTTTTT.

This sequence joins TRBV5-4 and TRBJ2-1, with TRBD1 matching over 12 bases. Germline V gives CDR1 SGHNT, CDR2 YYREEE (reference sequence). With 4 bases clipped from V and 5 bases from J, the junction kept 10 bases outside the gene matches. There are 17 residues in the CDR3. The CDR3 sequence is CASSRRGGTGGHNEQFF. The CDR3 coding sequence is TGTGCCAGCAGCCGAAGAGGCGGGACAGGGGGCCACAATGAGCAGTTCTTC. Full variable domain (rest looked up from reference TRBV5-4 and TRBJ2-1): ETGVTQSPTHLIKTRGQQVTLRCSSQSGHNTVSWYQQALGQGPQFIFQYYREEENGRGNFPPRFSGLQFPNYSSELNVNALELDDSALYLCASSRRGGTGGHNEQFFGPGTRLTVL.

As DNA, the CDR3 is TGTGCCAGCAGCCAAGAATACAGGGGGCTTGTAGGTAATGAAAAACTGTTTTTT. Translating it yields CASSQEYRGLVGNEKLFF. J is TRBJ1-4 and V is TRBV3-1 (or the pseudogene TRBV3-2), with 9 bases lining up with TRBD1. The germline CDR1 and CDR2 sequences are LGHDT and YNNKEL (reference sequence). This CDR3 is 18 amino acids long. V trimming: 0 bases; J trimming: 4 bases; junction bases outside the gene matches: 9.

The chain links TRBV11-2 to TRBJ2-7, with TRBD1 matching over 7 bases. Trimming at V came to 2 bases and at J to 4 bases, leaving 5 bases not matched to a gene. CDR1 SGHAT and CDR2 FQNNGV come from the germline V gene. CDR3 size: 14 residues. The CDR3 DNA is TGTGCCAGCAGCTTAAGGGACAGTATTTACGAGCAGTACTTC. It is translated as CASSLRDSIYEQYF. The full variable domain, completed using reference TRBV11-2 and TRBJ2-7, is EAGVAQSPRYKIIEKRQSVAFWCNPISGHATLYWYQQILGQGPKLLIQFQNNGVVDDSQLPKDRFSAERLKGVDSTLKIQPAKLEDSAVYLCASSLRDSIYEQYFGPGTRLTVT.

This clone was picked up one time. The chain recombines TRBV5-6 with TRBJ2-2, with a tentative D call TRBD2 (6 bases). This CDR3 has 15 residues. V was pared by 5 bases and J by 6 bases, with 17 bases between. The germline gives CDR1 SGHDT, CDR2 YYEEEE. The DNA of the CDR3 is TGTGCCAGCAGTTCGGCCCCGGGAGTCGCCGGGGAGCTGTTTTTT. This codes for CASSSAPGVAGELFF.

The V and J genes are TRBV6-2 or TRBV6-3 and TRBJ2-7; D may be TRBD1 (6 bases). Trimming took off 4 bases at V and 5 bases at J, with 18 bases between the two ends. Germline CDR1 MNHEY, CDR2 SVGEGT. The CDR3 runs 15 residues. The chain's CDR3 is CASSSPGHATDEQYF. In DNA, the CDR3 is TGTGCCAGCAGTTCCCCGGGACATGCCACGGACGAGCAGTACTTC.

The gene calls are TRBV7-2 and TRBJ1-2, with D possibly matching TRBD1 (6 bases). The CDR3 spans 16 residues. Trimming shortened V by 4 bases and J by 6 bases, and 21 bases separated the two germline ends. Per the germline V gene, CDR1 is SGHTA and CDR2 is FQGNSA. The CDR3 protein is CASSSHRGGGKDGYTF. The DNA for the CDR3 is TGTGCCAGCAGCTCCCATCGGGGAGGGGGAAAGGATGGCTACACCTTC.

The chain recombines TRBV11-2 with TRBJ1-1; TRBD1 is a possible D gene (5 bases). Per the germline V gene, CDR1 is SGHAT and CDR2 is FQNNGV. This CDR3 spans 15 amino acids. Trimming stripped 5 bases from V and 1 base from J, with 14 bases between. CDR3 sequence: CASSHMVDRNTEAFF. The CDR3 nucleotides read TGTGCCAGCAGCCACATGGTTGACAGGAACACTGAAGCTTTCTTT.

The chain recombines TRBV7-2 with TRBJ2-7, with 7 bases identical to TRBD2. From germline, CDR1 is SGHTA and CDR2 FQGNSA. This CDR3 is built from 18 residues. V gave up 0 bases and J gave up 2 bases; unmatched junction bases: 13. The CDR3 DNA is TGTGCCAGCAGCTTAGCGGCGGGCGTGGGAGGGCCAGCCTACGAGCAGTACTTC. Translating gives CASSLAAGVGGPAYEQYF.

The chain recombines TRBV28 with TRBJ2-7, with TRBD1 matching 8 bases. V lost 1 base, J lost 1 base, and 9 bases stayed unmatched. CDR1 MDHEN and CDR2 SYDVKM come from the germline V gene. The CDR3 runs to 17 residues. DNA for the CDR3: TGTGCCAGCAGTTTATTTGGCAGGGGGCGAATTTCCTACGAGCAGTACTTC. It encodes CASSLFGRGRISYEQYF.

The J gene is TRBJ2-3, the V gene TRBV24-1, with a weak D call TRBD1 (6 bases). This CDR3 comprises 15 residues. Trimming removed 3 bases at V and 6 bases at J, with 15 bases between. Germline V lookup: CDR1 KGHDR, CDR2 SFDVKD. CDR3: CATSDSQGSRDTQYF. DNA of the CDR3: TGTGCCACCAGTGATAGTCAGGGGTCCAGGGATACGCAGTATTTT.

The V gene is TRBV6-5, the J gene TRBJ2-7; weak D call: TRBD2 (6 bases). The length of the CDR3 is 15 residues. Trimming pared 4 bases from V and 2 bases from J, leaving 15 bases between. The germline V gene has CDR1 MNHEY and CDR2 SVGAGI. CDR3 in amino acids: CASSSKPGGTYEQYF. The DNA for the CDR3 is TGTGCCAGCAGTTCGAAACCAGGAGGGACCTACGAGCAGTACTTC.